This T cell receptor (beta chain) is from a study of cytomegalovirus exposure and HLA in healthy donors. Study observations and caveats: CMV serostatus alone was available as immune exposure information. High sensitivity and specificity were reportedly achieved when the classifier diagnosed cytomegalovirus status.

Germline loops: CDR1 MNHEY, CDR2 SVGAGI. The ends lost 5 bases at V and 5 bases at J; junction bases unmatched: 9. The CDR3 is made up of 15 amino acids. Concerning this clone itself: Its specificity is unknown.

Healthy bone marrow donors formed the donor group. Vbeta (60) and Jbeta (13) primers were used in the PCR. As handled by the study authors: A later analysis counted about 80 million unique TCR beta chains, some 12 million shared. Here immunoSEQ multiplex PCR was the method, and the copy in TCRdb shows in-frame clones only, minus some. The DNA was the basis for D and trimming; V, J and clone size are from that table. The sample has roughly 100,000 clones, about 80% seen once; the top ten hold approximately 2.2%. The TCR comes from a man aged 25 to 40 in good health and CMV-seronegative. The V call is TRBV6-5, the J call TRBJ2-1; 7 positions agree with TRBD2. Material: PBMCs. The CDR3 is CASSRGGSSHNEQFF. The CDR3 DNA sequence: TGTGCCAGCAGTAGGGGCGGGAGTTCCCACAATGAGCAGTTCTTC.